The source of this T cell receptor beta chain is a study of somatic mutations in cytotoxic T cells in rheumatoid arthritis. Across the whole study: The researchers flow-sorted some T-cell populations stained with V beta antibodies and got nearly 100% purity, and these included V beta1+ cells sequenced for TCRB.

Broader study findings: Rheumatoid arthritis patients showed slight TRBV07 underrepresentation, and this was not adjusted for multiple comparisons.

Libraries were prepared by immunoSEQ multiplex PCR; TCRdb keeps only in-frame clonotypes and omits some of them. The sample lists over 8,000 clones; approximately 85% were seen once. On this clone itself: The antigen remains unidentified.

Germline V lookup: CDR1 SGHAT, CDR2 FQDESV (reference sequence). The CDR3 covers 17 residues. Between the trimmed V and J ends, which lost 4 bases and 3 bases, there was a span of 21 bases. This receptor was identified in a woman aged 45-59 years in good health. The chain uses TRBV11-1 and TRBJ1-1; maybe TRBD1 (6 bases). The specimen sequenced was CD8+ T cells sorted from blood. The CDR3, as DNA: TGTGCCAGCAGCTCACCTTCCGGGACAATGTCCTACACTGAAGCTTTCTTT. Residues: CASSSPSGTMSYTEAFF.